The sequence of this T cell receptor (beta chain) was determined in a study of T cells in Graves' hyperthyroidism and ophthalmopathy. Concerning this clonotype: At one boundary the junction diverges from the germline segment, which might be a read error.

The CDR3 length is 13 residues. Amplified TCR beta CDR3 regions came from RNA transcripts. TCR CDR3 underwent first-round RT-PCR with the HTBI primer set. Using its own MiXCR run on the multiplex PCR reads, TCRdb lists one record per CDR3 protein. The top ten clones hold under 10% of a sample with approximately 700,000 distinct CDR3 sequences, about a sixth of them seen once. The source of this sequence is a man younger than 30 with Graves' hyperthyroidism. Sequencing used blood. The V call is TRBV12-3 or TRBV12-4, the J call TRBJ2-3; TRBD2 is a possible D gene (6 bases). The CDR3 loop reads CVSSFGTSNTQYF. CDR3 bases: TGTGTCAGCAGTTTTGGGACTTCGAATACGCAGTATTTT.